This record looks at one TCR beta chain sequence and its context. This sample was taken from a study of blood T cell repertoires in COVID-19. The age range of participants was 18 to 89 years, with residence in about two dozen US areas. Cohorts were based on clinical histories the participants reported. Authors' methods: Estimation of nucleated cell counts was performed using reference gene primer amplification. The table came from immunoSEQ multiplex PCR; TCRdb's copy has only in-frame clones and leaves some out. V and J calls and clone size are those listed in that table; D and trimming were worked out from the DNA. The table has over 130,000 clones, 84% seen once. Germline CDR1 LGHNA, CDR2 YNFKEQ. Trimming removed 3 bases from V and 8 bases from J; junction bases left unmatched: 18. CDR3 size: 19 residues.

The receptor's source is a woman aged 45 to 65 with acute COVID-19. The J gene is TRBJ2-1, the V gene TRBV4-2, with 11 positions matching TRBD2. Sequencing was performed on PBMCs or T cells enriched from blood (not recorded which). CDR3 amino acids: CASSHGVAGGDWSTDEQFF. CDR3 sequence (DNA): TGTGCCAGCAGCCATGGGGTAGCGGGAGGGGATTGGTCTACAGATGAGCAGTTCTTC.